This TCR beta chain came from a study of OX40 agonist ivuxolimab in advanced cancers. The study's findings and limits: CD8+ T cells showed, on average, more clonal expansion than CD4+ cells. Low normalized T-cell clonal expansion also characterized some of the nonresponders.

Germline loops: CDR1 MNHEY, CDR2 SVGAGI. The CDR3 totals 14 residues. The germline V and J ends were trimmed by 5 bases and 4 bases, with 15 bases remaining between them. Measured with immunoSEQ multiplex PCR; TCRdb has only the in-frame clones, and not every one. The sample yields 40,000 to 55,000 clones, approximately 85% seen once. Any history of autoimmune disease or systemic immunosuppression disqualified patients. This clone turned up a few times. Its antigen remains unidentified. The chain recombines TRBV6-5 with TRBJ2-7, with D possibly matching TRBD1 (5 bases). This TCR was sampled from an adult with an advanced solid tumor such as melanoma, head and neck, liver or kidney cancer. The sequences come from CD4+ or CD8+ T cells sorted from blood, collected in a trial of the OX40 agonist ivuxolimab. CDR3 region: CASSLPGIGYEQYF. The CDR3 nucleotides read TGTGCCAGCAGTCTTCCAGGGATTGGGTACGAGCAGTACTTC.